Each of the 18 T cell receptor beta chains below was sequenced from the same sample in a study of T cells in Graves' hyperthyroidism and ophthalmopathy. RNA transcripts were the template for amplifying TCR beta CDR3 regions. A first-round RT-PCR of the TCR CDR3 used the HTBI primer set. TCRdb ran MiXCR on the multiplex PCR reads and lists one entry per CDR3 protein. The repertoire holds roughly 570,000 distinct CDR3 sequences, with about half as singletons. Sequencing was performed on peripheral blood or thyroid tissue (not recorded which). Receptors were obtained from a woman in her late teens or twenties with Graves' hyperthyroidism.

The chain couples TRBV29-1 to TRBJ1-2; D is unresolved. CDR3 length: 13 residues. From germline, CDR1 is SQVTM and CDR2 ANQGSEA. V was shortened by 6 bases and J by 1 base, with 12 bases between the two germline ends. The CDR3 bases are TGCAGCGTCCGATCTAGCTATAACTATGGCTACACCTTC. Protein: CSVRSSYNYGYTF.

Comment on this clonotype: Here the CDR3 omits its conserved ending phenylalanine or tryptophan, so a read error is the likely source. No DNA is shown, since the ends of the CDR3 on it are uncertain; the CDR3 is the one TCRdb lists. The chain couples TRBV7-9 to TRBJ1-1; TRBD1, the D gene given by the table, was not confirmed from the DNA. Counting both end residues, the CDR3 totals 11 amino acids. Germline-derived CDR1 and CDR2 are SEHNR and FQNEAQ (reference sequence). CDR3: CASSQRQGVFY.

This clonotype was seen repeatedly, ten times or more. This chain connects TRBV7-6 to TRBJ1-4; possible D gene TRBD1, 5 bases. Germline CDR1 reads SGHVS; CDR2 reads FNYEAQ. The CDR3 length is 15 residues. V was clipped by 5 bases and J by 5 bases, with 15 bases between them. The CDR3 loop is CASSLGTEENEKLFF. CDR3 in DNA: TGTGCCAGCAGCCTCGGGACGGAGGAGAATGAAAAACTGTTTTTT.

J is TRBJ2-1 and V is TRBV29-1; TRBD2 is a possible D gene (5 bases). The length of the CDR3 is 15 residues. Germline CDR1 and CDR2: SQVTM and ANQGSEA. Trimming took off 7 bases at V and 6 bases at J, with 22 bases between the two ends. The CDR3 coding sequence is TGCAGCGCCCCCTCCGGGATCCTGATTGGCAATGAGCAGTTCTTC. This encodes CSAPSGILIGNEQFF.

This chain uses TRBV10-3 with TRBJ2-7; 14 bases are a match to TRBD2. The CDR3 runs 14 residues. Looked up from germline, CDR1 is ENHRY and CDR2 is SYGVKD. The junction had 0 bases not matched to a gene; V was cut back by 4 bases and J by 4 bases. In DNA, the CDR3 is TGTGCCATCAGTGGGACTAGCGGGAGGTACGAGCAGTACTTC. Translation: CAISGTSGRYEQYF.

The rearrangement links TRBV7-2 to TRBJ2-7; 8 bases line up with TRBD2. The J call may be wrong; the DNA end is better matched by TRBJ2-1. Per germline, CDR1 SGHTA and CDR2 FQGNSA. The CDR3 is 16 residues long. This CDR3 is CASRALIGRAEDEQFF. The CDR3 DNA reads TGTGCCAGCAGGGCCCTTATCGGGAGGGCCGAGGATGAGCAGTTCTTC.

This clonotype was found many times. The CDR3 here is CASNGVDSNTGELFF. CDR3 coding DNA: TGTGCCAGTAACGGAGTCGACTCGAACACCGGGGAGCTGTTTTTT. This chain connects TRBV19 to TRBJ2-2; D is uncertain. The CDR3 covers 15 residues. Trimming left V 7 bases short and J 0 bases short, with 12 bases between. CDR1 is LNHDA, CDR2 SQIVND, per germline (reference sequence).

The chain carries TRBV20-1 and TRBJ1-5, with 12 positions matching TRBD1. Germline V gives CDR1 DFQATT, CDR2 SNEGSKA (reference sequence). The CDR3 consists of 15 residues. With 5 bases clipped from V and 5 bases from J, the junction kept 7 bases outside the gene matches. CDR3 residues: CSAVGTGGVHQPQHF. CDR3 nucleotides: TGCAGTGCTGTAGGGACAGGGGGCGTCCATCAGCCCCAGCATTTT.

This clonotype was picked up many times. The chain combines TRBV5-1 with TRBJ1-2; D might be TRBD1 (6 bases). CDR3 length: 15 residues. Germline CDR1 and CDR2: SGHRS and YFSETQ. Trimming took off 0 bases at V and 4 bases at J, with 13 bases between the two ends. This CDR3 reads CASSLAGGGSYGYTF. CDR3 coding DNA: TGCGCCAGCAGCTTGGCCGGTGGGGGCTCCTATGGCTACACCTTC.

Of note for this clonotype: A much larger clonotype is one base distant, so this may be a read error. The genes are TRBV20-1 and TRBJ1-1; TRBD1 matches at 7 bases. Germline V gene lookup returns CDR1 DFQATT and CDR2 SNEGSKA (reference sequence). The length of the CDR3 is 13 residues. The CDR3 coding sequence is TGCAGTGCTGCACCCAGGGGGGACACTGAAGCTTCCTTT. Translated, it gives CSAAPRGDTEASF.

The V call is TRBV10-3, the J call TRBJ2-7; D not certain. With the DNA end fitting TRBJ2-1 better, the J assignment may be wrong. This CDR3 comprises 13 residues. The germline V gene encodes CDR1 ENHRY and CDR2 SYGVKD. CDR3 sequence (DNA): TGTGCCATCAGTCCCCGCTCAACAACTGAGCAGTTCTTC. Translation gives CAISPRSTTEQFF.

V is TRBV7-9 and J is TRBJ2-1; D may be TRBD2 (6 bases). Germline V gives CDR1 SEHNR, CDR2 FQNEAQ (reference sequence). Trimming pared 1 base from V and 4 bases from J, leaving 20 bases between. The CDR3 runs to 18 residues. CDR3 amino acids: CASSLGDLLRESYNEQFF. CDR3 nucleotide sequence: TGTGCCAGCAGCTTAGGGGATCTATTACGGGAGAGTTACAATGAGCAGTTCTTC.

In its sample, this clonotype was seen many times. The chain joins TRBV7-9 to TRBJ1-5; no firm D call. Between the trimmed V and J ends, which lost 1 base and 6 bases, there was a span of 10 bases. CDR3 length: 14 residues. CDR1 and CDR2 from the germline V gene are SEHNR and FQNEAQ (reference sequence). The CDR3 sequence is CASSLGGWGQPQHF. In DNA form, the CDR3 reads TGTGCCAGCAGCTTAGGCGGATGGGGTCAGCCCCAGCATTTT.

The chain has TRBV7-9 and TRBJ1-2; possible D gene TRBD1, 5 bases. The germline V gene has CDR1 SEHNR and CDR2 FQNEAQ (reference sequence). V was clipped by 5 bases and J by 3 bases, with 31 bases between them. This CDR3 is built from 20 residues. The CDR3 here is CASSRPQVGRVRRLDYGYTF. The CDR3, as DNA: TGTGCCAGCAGCCGCCCTCAGGTGGGCAGGGTAAGGAGACTGGACTATGGCTACACCTTC.

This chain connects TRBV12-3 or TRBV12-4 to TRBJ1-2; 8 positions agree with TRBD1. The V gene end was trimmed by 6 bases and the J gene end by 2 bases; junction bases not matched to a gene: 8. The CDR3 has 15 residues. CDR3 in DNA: TGTGCCAGCAGCAAAGGGGGACAGGAGAACTATGGCTACACCTTC. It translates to CASSKGGQENYGYTF.

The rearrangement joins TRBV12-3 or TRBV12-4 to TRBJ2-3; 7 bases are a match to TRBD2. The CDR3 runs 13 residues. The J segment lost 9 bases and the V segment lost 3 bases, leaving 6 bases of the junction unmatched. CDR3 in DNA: TGTGCCAGCAGTTTGCAGGGAGGGAACACGCAGTATTTT. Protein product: CASSLQGGNTQYF.

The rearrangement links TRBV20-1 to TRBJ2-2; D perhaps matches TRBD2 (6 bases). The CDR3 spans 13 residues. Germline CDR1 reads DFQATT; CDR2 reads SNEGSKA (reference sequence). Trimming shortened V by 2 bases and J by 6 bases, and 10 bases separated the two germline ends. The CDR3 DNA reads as TGCAGTGCTAGACGGGGGTACGCCGGGGAGCTGTTTTTT. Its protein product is CSARRGYAGELFF.

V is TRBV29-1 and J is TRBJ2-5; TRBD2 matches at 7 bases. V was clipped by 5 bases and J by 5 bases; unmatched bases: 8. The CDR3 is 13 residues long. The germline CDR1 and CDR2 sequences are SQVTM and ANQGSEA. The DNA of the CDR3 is TGCAGCGTTCACCTGGGACTAACGGAGACCCAGTACTTC. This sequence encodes CSVHLGLTETQYF.